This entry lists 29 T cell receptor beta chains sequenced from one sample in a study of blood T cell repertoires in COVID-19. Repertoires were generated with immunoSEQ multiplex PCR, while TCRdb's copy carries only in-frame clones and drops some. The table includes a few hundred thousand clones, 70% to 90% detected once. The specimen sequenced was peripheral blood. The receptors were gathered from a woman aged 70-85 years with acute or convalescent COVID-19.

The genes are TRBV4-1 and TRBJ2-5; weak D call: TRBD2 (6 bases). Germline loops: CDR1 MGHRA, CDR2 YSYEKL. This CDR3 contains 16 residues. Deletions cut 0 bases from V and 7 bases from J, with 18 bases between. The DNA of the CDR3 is TGCGCCAGCAGCCAAGATCTAATGGGGGGAAAGGGGACCCAGTACTTC. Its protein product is CASSQDLMGGKGTQYF.

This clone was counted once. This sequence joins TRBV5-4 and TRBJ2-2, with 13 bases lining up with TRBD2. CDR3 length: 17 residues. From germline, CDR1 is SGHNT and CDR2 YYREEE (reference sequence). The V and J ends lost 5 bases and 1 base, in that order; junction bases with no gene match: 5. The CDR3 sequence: CASSTGLAGLNTGELFF. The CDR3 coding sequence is TGTGCCAGCAGTACGGGACTAGCGGGGCTGAACACCGGGGAGCTGTTTTTT.

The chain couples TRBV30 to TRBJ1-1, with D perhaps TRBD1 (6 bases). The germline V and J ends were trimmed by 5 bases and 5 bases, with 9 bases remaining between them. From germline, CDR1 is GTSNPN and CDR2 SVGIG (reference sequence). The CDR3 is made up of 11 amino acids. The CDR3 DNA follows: TGTGCCTGGGGACAGTCGACTGAAGCTTTCTTT. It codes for CAWGQSTEAFF.

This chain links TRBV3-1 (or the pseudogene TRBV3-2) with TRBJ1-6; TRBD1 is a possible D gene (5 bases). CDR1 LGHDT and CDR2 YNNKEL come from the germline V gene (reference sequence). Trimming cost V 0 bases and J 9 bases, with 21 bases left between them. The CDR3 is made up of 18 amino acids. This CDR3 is CASSQDRTRFVESSPLHF. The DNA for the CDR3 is TGTGCCAGCAGCCAAGACAGGACAAGGTTTGTAGAGAGTTCACCCCTCCACTTT.

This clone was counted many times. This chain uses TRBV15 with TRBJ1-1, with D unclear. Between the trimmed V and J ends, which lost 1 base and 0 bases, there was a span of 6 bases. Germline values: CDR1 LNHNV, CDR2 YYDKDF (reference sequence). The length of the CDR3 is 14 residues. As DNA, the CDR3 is TGTGCCACCAGCAGAGGAGGGTTGAACACTGAAGCTTTCTTT. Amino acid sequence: CATSRGGLNTEAFF.

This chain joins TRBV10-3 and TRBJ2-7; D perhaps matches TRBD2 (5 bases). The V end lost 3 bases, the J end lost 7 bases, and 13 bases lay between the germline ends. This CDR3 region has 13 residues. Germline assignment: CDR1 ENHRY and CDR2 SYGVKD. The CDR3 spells CAISDRLPGEQYF. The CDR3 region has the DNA TGTGCCATCAGTGACCGACTACCGGGGGAGCAGTACTTC.

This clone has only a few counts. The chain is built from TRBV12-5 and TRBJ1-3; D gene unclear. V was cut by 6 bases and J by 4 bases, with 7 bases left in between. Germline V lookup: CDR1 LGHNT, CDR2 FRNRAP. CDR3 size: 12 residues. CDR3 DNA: TGTGCTAGTGGCTCGGAGGGAAACACCATATATTTT. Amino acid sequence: CASGSEGNTIYF.

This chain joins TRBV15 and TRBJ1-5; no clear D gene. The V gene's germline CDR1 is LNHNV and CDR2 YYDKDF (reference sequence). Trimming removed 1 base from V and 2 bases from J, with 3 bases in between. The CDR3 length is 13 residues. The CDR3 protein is CATSRAGNQPQHF. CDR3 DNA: TGTGCCACCAGCAGAGCGGGCAATCAGCCCCAGCATTTT.

The CDR3 here is CASSQAGGPVQYF. CDR3 in DNA: TGTGCCAGCAGCCAAGCCGGGGGTCCGGTTCAGTACTTC. The chain has TRBV14 and TRBJ2-4; TRBD2 is a possible D gene (6 bases). The CDR3 totals 13 residues. V lost 1 base and J lost 11, with 12 bases in between. Per the germline V gene, CDR1 is SGHDN and CDR2 is FVKESK. Full variable domain (remainder filled in from reference TRBV14 and TRBJ2-4): EAGVTQFPSHSVIEKGQTVTLRCDPISGHDNLYWYRRVMGKEIKFLLHFVKESKQDESGMPNNRFLAERTGGTYSTLKVQPAELEDSGVYFCASSQAGGPVQYFGAGTRLSVL.

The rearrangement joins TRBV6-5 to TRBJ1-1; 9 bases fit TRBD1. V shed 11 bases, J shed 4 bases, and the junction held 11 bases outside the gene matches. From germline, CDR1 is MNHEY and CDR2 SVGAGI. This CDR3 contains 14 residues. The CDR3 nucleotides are TGTGCCGCAAGATCGGGACAGGGTTCCACTGAAGCTTTCTTT. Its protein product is CAARSGQGSTEAFF.

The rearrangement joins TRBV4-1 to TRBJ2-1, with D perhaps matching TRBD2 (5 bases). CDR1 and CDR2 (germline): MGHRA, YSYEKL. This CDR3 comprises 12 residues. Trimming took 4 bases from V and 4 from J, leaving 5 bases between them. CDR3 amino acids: CASSREYNEQFF. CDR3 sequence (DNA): TGCGCCAGCAGCCGGGAGTACAATGAGCAGTTCTTC.

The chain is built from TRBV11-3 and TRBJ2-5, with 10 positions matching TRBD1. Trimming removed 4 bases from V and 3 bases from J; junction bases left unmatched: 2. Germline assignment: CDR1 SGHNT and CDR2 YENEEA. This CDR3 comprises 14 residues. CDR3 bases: TGTGCCAGCAGCTCGGACAGGGGGGAAGAGACCCAGTACTTC. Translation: CASSSDRGEETQYF. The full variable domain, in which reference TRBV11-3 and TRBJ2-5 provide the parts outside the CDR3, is EAGVVQSPRYKIIEKKQPVAFWCNPISGHNTLYWYLQNLGQGPELLIRYENEEAVDDSQLPKDRFSAERLKGVDSTLKIQPAELGDSAVYLCASSSDRGEETQYFGPGTRLLVL.

The CDR3 is CASSPSGRLTDTQYF. For the CDR3, the DNA is TGTGCCAGCAGCCCCAGCGGGCGGCTCACAGATACGCAGTATTTT. This chain links TRBV6-6 with TRBJ2-3, with D possibly being TRBD2 (6 bases). V dropped 6 bases and J dropped 2 bases, with 15 bases sitting between them. Germline V gene data show CDR1 as MNHNY and CDR2 as SVGAGI (reference sequence). The CDR3 has 15 residues.

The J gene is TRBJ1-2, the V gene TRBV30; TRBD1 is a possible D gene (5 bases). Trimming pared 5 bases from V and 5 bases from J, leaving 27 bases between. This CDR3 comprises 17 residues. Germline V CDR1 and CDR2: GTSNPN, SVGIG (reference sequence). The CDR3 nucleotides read TGTGCCTGGGAGGGGACCTCGGGAGCCGAGGAGCGTTATGGCTACACCTTC. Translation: CAWEGTSGAEERYGYTF. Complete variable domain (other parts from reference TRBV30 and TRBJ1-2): SQTIHQWPATLVQPVGSPLSLECTVEGTSNPNLYWYRQAAGRGLQLLFYSVGIGQISSEVPQNLSASRPQDRQFILSSKKLLLSDSGFYLCAWEGTSGAEERYGYTFGSGTRLTVV.

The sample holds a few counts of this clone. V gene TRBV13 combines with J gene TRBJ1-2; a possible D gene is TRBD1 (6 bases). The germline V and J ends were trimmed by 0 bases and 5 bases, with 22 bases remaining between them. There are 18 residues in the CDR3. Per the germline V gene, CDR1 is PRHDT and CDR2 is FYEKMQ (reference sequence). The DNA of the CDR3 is TGTGCCAGCAGCTTAGGCCGGATGGGAACAGGGCTCCCGTATGGCTACACCTTC. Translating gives CASSLGRMGTGLPYGYTF. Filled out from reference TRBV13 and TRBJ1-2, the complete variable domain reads AAGVIQSPRHLIKEKRETATLKCYPIPRHDTVYWYQQGPGQDPQFLISFYEKMQSDKGSIPDRFSAQQFSDYHSELNMSSLELGDSALYFCASSLGRMGTGLPYGYTFGSGTRLTVV.

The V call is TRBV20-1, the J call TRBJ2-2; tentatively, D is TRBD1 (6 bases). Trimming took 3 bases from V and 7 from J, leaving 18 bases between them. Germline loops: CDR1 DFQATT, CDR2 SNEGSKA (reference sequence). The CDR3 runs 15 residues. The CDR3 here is CSASDKTGSNGELFF. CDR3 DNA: TGCAGTGCTAGTGACAAAACAGGGTCTAACGGGGAGCTGTTTTTT.

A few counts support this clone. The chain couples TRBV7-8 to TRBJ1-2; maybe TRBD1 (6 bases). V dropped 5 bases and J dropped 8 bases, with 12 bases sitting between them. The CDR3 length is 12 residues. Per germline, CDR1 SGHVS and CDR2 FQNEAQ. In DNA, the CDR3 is TGTGCCAGCAGCATACCCAGGGGCGGCTACACCTTC. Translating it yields CASSIPRGGYTF.

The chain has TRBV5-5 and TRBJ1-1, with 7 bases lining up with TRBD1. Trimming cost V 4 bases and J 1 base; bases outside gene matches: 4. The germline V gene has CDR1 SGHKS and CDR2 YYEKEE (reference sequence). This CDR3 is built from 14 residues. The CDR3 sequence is CASSKTGPNTEAFF. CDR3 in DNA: TGTGCCAGCAGCAAGACAGGGCCGAACACTGAAGCTTTCTTT.

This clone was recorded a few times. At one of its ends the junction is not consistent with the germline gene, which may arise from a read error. DNA of the CDR3: TGTGCCAGCAGTCAAGGAACTAGCGGGGCCTACAATGAGCAGTTCTTC. It codes for CASSQGTSGAYNEQFF. The chain combines TRBV3-1 (or the pseudogene TRBV3-2) with TRBJ2-1, with 10 bases matching TRBD2. Germline V gene lookup returns CDR1 LGHDT and CDR2 YNNKEL (reference sequence). This CDR3 region has 16 residues.

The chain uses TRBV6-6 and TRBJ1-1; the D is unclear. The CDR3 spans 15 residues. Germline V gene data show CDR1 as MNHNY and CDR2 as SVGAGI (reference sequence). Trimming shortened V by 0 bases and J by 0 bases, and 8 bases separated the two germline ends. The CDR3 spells CASSYSNLMNTEAFF. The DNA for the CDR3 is TGTGCCAGCAGTTACTCGAACCTAATGAACACTGAAGCTTTCTTT.

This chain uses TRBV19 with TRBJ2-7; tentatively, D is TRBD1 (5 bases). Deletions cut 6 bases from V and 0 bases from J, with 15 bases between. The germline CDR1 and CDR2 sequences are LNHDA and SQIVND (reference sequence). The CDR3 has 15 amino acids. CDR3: CASSEAGSSSYEQYF. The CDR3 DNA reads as TGTGCCAGTAGCGAAGCAGGGTCTAGCTCCTACGAGCAGTACTTC.

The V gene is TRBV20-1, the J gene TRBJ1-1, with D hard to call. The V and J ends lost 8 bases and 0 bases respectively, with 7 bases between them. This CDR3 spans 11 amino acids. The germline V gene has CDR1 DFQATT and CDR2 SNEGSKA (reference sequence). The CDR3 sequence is CSPELNTEAFF. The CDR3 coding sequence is TGCAGTCCTGAGCTGAACACTGAAGCTTTCTTT.

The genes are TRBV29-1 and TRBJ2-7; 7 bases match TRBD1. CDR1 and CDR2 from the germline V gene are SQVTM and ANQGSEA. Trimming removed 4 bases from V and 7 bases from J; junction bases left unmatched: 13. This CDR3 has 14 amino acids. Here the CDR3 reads CSVGDSPTSREQYF. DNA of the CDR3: TGCAGCGTTGGGGACAGCCCAACTTCGCGGGAGCAGTACTTC.

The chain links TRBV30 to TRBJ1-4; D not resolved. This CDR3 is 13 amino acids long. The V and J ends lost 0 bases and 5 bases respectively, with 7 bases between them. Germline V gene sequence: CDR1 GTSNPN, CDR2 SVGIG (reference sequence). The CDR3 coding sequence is TGTGCCTGGAGTGTACGGGTGAATGAAAAACTGTTTTTT. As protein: CAWSVRVNEKLFF.

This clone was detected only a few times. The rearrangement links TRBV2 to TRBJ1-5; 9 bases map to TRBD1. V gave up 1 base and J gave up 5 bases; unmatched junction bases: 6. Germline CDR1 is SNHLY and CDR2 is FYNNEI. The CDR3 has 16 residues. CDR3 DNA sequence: TGTGCCAGCAGTGAAGACGGGGGACAGGGAGATCAGCCCCAGCATTTT. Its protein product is CASSEDGGQGDQPQHF. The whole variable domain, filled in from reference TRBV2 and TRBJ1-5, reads EPEVTQTPSHQVTQMGQEVILRCVPISNHLYFYWYRQILGQKVEFLVSFYNNEISEKSEIFDDQFSVERPDGSNFTLKIRSTKLEDSAMYFCASSEDGGQGDQPQHFGDGTRLSIL.

The CDR3 region has the DNA TGTGCCTGGAGTACAGGTCTAAACACTGAAGCTTTCTTT. Amino acids: CAWSTGLNTEAFF. The chain carries TRBV30 and TRBJ1-1, with D possibly TRBD1 on 5 matching bases. V was cut by 2 bases and J by 2 bases, with 9 bases left in between. This CDR3 is 13 amino acids long. Looked up from germline, CDR1 is GTSNPN and CDR2 is SVGIG (reference sequence).

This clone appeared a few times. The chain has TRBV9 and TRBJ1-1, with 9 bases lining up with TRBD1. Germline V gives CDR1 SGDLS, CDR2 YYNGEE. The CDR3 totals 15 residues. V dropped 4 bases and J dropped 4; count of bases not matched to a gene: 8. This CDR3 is CASSFTGGVGTEAFF. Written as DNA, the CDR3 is TGTGCCAGCAGCTTTACAGGGGGCGTCGGCACTGAAGCTTTCTTT.

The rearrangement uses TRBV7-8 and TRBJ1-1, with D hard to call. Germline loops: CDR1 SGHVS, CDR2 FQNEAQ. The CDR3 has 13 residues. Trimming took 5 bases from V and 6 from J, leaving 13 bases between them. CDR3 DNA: TGTGCCAGCAGCCGCCCGGAGCGCCCTGAAGCTTTCTTT. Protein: CASSRPERPEAFF.

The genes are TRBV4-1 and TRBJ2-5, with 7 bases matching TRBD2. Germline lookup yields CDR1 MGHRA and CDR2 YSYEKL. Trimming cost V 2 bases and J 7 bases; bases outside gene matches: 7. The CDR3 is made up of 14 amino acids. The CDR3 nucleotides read TGCGCCAGCAGCCAATCCGGACTAGGCGCGACCCAGTACTTC. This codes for CASSQSGLGATQYF.